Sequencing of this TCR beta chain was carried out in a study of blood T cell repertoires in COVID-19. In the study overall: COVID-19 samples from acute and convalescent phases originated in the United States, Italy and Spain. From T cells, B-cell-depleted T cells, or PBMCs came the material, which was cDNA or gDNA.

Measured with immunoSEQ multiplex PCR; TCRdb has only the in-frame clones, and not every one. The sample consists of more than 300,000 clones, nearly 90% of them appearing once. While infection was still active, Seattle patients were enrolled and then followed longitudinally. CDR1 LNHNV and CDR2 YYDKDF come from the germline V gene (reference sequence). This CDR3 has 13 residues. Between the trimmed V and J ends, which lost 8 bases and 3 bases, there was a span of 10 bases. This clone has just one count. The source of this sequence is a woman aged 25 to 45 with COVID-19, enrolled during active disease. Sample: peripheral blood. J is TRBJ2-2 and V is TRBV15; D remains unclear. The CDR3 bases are TGTGCCACCCGGCGGTTGGACACCGGGGAGCTGTTTTTT. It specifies CATRRLDTGELFF.